The present T cell receptor beta chain was sequenced within a study of PD-1 blockade in classical Hodgkin lymphoma. This clone has more than one count but fewer than ten. V gave up 3 bases and J gave up 7 bases, with 10 bases separating them. CDR1 and CDR2 (germline): MNHEY, SMNVEV (reference sequence). The CDR3 totals 13 residues. Stated time point: cycle 4 day 1 (C4D1), after 5 to 7 weeks of nivolumab. Each patient's relapse followed autologous stem cell transplantation, and brentuximab vedotin exposure varied. Produced via immunoSEQ multiplex PCR; TCRdb's table is partial and in-frame only. This sample carries approximately 93,000 clones, just under 80% of them seen once, and the ten largest clones take about a tenth.

The chain couples TRBV27 to TRBJ1-5, with D uncertain. The sequencing used peripheral blood mononuclear cells (PBMCs), collected before the fourth cycle of nivolumab. This TCR was sampled from a human donor with classical Hodgkin lymphoma. This CDR3 is CASSLRPGQPQHF. CDR3 DNA: TGTGCCAGCAGTTTGAGGCCGGGGCAGCCCCAGCATTTT.